One sample yielded the 12 T cell receptor beta chains listed below, sequenced in a study of identical twins. A single record per CDR3 protein comes from TCRdb applying MiXCR to the 5' RACE reads. This table holds fewer than 550,000 distinct CDR3 sequences, roughly 15% found once. The sample was also reused in another study, on yellow fever vaccine responses in identical twins.

Sample: CD4+ T cells sorted from blood. The receptors shown here come from a young woman in good health.

This clonotype was counted only a few times. The chain joins TRBV6-1 to TRBJ2-3; 7 bases agree with TRBD2. The CDR3 sequence is 14 residues long. V was clipped by 6 bases and J by 7 bases; unmatched bases: 10. Looked up from germline, CDR1 is MNHNS and CDR2 is SASEGT. This CDR3 reads CASSRSGGRNTQYF. The DNA for the CDR3 is TGTGCCAGCAGCCGATCGGGAGGCCGTAATACGCAGTATTTT.

V is TRBV2 and J is TRBJ2-2, with 7 nucleotides matching TRBD2. The J segment lost 3 bases and the V segment lost 8 bases, leaving 6 bases of the junction unmatched. Germline loops: CDR1 SNHLY, CDR2 FYNNEI. The CDR3 spans 14 residues. This CDR3 reads CASGAGVHTGELFF. CDR3 sequence (DNA): TGTGCCAGCGGTGCGGGGGTGCACACCGGGGAGCTGTTTTTT.

This clonotype was counted between two and nine times. The chain is built from TRBV18 and TRBJ2-1; 10 nucleotides agree with TRBD1. This CDR3 comprises 14 residues. V lost 6 bases, J lost 5 bases, and 4 bases stayed unmatched. Germline-derived CDR1 and CDR2 are KGHSH and LQKENI. CDR3 nucleotides: TGTGCCAGCTCCGGGGGGACAGGGGACAATGAGCAGTTCTTC. Translated: CASSGGTGDNEQFF.

The J gene is TRBJ2-1, the V gene TRBV20-1; 9 positions agree with TRBD2. CDR3 size: 12 residues. Unmatched junction bases numbered 4, after V lost 7 bases and J lost 6 bases. The germline gives CDR1 DFQATT, CDR2 SNEGSKA (reference sequence). CDR3 amino acids: CSGGSGSNEQFF. The CDR3 DNA reads as TGCAGTGGCGGTAGCGGGAGCAATGAGCAGTTCTTC.

The chain couples TRBV20-1 to TRBJ1-2, with D hard to call. The V gene's germline CDR1 is DFQATT and CDR2 SNEGSKA (reference sequence). V gave up 3 bases and J gave up 4 bases, with 0 bases separating them. There are 9 residues in the CDR3. The CDR3 protein is CSASYGYTF. The CDR3 nucleotides read TGCAGTGCTAGCTATGGCTACACCTTC.

This clonotype was found a few times. The chain combines TRBV6-5 with TRBJ2-1; TRBD1 matches 12 bases. Unmatched junction bases numbered 6, after V lost 8 bases and J lost 4 bases. The CDR3 length is 15 residues. Germline-derived CDR1 and CDR2 are MNHEY and SVGAGI. Here the CDR3 reads CASCWGQGAYNEQFF. CDR3 nucleotides: TGTGCCAGCTGTTGGGGACAGGGGGCTTACAATGAGCAGTTCTTC.

In this sample, this clonotype turned up a few times. This sequence joins TRBV6-6 and TRBJ2-1, with a possible D match to TRBD1 (5 bases). V dropped 0 bases and J dropped 6 bases, with 6 bases sitting between them. In germline, CDR1 is MNHNY, CDR2 SVGAGI (reference sequence). This CDR3 region has 13 residues. In DNA, the CDR3 is TGTGCCAGCAGTTACTCTAGGGGCAATGAGCAGTTCTTC. Its translation: CASSYSRGNEQFF.

V and J are TRBV19 and TRBJ2-7; D is unresolved. The V gene lost 10 bases and the J gene lost 6 bases, with 22 bases spanning the gap. Germline values: CDR1 LNHDA, CDR2 SQIVND (reference sequence). The CDR3 totals 14 residues. The CDR3 protein is CANLRTTHPSEQYF. DNA of the CDR3: TGTGCCAACTTACGGACCACGCACCCTTCCGAGCAGTACTTC.

This clonotype has only a few counts. The V call is TRBV14, the J call TRBJ2-1, with unresolved D. The CDR3 contains 14 residues. Germline CDR1 reads SGHDN; CDR2 reads FVKESK. Trimming removed 3 bases at V and 9 bases at J, with 15 bases between. CDR3 protein: CASSQASWVGEQFF. DNA for the CDR3: TGTGCCAGCAGCCAGGCGAGTTGGGTGGGTGAGCAGTTCTTC.

This sequence joins TRBV27 and TRBJ2-1; 13 bases agree with TRBD2. There are 14 residues in the CDR3. Looked up from germline, CDR1 is MNHEY and CDR2 is SMNVEV (reference sequence). The trim removed 6 bases at V and 7 bases at J, leaving 3 bases unmatched. The CDR3, as DNA: TGTGCCAGCAGGGGACTAGCGGGATCGAATGAGCAGTTCTTC. Amino acid sequence: CASRGLAGSNEQFF.

The V and J genes are TRBV6-1 and TRBJ2-1; 9 bases match TRBD2. CDR1 and CDR2 from the germline V gene are MNHNS and SASEGT. The CDR3 has 16 residues. The V segment lost 4 bases and the J segment 3 bases; nucleotides outside the gene matches: 7. CDR3: CASSAGDSGGYNEQFF. CDR3 in DNA: TGTGCCAGCAGTGCCGGGGATAGCGGGGGCTACAATGAGCAGTTCTTC.

This clonotype was detected a few times. The chain has TRBV5-1 and TRBJ2-2; tentatively, D is TRBD2 (6 bases). This CDR3 is built from 15 residues. The V end was cut by 6 bases, the J end by 4 bases, with 16 bases between. The germline CDR1 and CDR2 sequences are SGHRS and YFSETQ. The CDR3 DNA reads TGCGCCAGCACCCACGGAGGGGCTGGCACCGGGGAGCTGTTTTTT. Translating it yields CASTHGGAGTGELFF.